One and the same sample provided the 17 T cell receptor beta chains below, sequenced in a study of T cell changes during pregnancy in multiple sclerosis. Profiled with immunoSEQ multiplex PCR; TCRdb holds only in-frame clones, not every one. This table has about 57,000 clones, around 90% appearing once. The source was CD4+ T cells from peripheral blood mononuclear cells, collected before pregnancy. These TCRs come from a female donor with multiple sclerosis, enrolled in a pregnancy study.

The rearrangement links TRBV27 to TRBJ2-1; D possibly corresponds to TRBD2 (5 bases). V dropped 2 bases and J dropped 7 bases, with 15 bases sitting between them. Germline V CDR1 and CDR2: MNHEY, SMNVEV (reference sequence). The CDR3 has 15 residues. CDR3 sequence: CASSLTWAKRNEQFF. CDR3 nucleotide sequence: TGTGCCAGCAGTTTAACATGGGCGAAGCGGAATGAGCAGTTCTTC.

This CDR3 reads CASSERRNEKLFF. The CDR3 DNA follows: TGTGCCAGCAGTGAGAGGCGAAATGAAAAACTGTTTTTT. The rearrangement links TRBV2 to TRBJ1-4, with D uncertain. Germline CDR1 SNHLY, CDR2 FYNNEI. The CDR3 has 13 amino acids. V dropped 3 bases and J dropped 5 bases, with 7 bases sitting between them.

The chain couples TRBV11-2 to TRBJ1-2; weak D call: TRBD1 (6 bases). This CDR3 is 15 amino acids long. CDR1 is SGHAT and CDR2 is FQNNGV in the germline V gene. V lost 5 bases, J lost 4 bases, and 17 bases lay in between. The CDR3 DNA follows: TGTGCCAGCAGCATCGCTTCAGGGGTGGCCTATGGCTACACCTTC. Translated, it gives CASSIASGVAYGYTF.

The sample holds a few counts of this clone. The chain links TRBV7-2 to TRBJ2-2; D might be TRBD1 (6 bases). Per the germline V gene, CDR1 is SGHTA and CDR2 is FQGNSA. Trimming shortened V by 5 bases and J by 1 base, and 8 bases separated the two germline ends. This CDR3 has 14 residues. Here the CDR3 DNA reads TGTGCCAGCAGCATGGGACAGAACACCGGGGAGCTGTTTTTT. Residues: CASSMGQNTGELFF. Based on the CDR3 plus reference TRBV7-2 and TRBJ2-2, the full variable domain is GAGVSQSPSNKVTEKGKDVELRCDPISGHTALYWYRQSLGQGLEFLIYFQGNSAPDKSGLPSDRFSAERTGGSVSTLTIQRTQQEDSAVYLCASSMGQNTGELFFGEGSRLTVL.

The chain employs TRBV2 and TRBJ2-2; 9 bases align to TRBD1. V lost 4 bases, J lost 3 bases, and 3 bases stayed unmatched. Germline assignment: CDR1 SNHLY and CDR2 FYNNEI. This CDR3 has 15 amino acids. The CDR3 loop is CASSGGQGYTGELFF. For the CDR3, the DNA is TGTGCCAGCAGTGGGGGACAGGGATACACCGGGGAGCTGTTTTTT.

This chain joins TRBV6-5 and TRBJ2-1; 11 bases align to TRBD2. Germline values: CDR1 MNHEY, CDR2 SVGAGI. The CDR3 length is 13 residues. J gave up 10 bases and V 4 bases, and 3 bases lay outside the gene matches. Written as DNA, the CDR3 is TGTGCCAGCAGTTTCCGGACTAGCGGGGAGCAGTTCTTC. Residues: CASSFRTSGEQFF.

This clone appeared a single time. CDR3 residues: CASGNHDQETQYF. The CDR3 DNA is TGTGCCAGCGGGAACCATGATCAAGAGACCCAGTACTTC. The gene calls are TRBV10-3 and TRBJ2-5, with a weak D call TRBD2 (6 bases). There are 13 residues in the CDR3. Germline CDR1 ENHRY, CDR2 SYGVKD. V lost 10 bases, J lost 2 bases, and 14 bases lay in between.

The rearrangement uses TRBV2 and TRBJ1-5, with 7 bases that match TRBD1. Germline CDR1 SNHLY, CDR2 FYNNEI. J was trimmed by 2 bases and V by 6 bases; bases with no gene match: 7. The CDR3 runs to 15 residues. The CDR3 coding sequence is TGTGCCAGCAGCGGTACAGGGGATCGCAATCAGCCCCAGCATTTT. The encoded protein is CASSGTGDRNQPQHF. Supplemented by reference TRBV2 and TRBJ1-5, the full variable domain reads EPEVTQTPSHQVTQMGQEVILRCVPISNHLYFYWYRQILGQKVEFLVSFYNNEISEKSEIFDDQFSVERPDGSNFTLKIRSTKLEDSAMYFCASSGTGDRNQPQHFGDGTRLSIL.

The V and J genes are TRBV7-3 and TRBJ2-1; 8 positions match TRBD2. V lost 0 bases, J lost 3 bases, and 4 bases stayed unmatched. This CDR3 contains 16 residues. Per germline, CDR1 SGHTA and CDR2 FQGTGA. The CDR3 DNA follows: TGTGCCAGCAGCTTAACTCCTAGCGGGTTCTACAATGAGCAGTTCTTC. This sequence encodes CASSLTPSGFYNEQFF. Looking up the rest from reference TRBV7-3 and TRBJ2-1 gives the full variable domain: GAGVSQTPSNKVTEKGKYVELRCDPISGHTALYWYRQSLGQGPEFLIYFQGTGAADDSGLPNDRFFAVRPEGSVSTLKIQRTERGDSAVYLCASSLTPSGFYNEQFFGPGTRLTVL.

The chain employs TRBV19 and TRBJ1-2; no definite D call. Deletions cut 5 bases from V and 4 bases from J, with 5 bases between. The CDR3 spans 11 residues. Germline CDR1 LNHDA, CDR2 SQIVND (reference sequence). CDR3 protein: CASSYIYGYTF. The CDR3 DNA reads TGTGCCAGTAGTTATATCTATGGCTACACCTTC.

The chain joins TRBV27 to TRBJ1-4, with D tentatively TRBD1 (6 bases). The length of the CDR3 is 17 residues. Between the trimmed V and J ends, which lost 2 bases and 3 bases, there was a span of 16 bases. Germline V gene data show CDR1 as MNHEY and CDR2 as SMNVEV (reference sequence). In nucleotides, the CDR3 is TGTGCCAGCAGTTTAGCGAGCGGGGGCAGTGCTAATGAAAAACTGTTTTTT. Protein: CASSLASGGSANEKLFF.

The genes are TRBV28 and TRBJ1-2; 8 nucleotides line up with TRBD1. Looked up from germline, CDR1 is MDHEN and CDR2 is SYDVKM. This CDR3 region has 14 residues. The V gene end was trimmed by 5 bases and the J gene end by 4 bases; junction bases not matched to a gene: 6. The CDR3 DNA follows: TGTGCCAGCAGTGGACAGGGTACTCGCTATGGCTACACCTTC. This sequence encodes CASSGQGTRYGYTF.

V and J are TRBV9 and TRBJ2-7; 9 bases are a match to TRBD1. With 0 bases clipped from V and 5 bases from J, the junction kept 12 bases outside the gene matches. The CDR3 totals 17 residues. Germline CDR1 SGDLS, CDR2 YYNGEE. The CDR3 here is CASSVGHTGTGSHEQYF. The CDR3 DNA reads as TGTGCCAGCAGCGTAGGACACACCGGGACAGGGAGCCACGAGCAGTACTTC.

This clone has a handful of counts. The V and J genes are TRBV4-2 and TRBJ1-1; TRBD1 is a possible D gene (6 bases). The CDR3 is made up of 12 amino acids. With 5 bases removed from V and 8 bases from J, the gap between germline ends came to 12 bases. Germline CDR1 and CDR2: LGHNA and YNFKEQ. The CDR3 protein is CASSTPRGEAFF. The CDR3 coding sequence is TGTGCCAGCAGCACCCCCAGGGGAGAAGCTTTCTTT.

This CDR3 reads CASSIAHDRGDQPQHF. CDR3 DNA sequence: TGTGCCAGTAGTATAGCCCATGACAGGGGCGATCAGCCCCAGCATTTT. The genes are TRBV19 and TRBJ1-5, with 8 bases matching TRBD1. This CDR3 comprises 16 residues. V lost 1 base, J lost 5 bases, and 7 bases stayed unmatched. CDR1 and CDR2 from the germline V gene are LNHDA and SQIVND (reference sequence).

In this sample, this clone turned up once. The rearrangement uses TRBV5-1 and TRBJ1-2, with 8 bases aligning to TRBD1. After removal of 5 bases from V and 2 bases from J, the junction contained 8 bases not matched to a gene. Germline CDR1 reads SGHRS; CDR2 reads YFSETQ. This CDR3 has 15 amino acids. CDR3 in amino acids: CASRRGTGENYGYTF. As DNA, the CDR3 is TGCGCCAGCAGAAGAGGGACAGGCGAAAACTATGGCTACACCTTC.

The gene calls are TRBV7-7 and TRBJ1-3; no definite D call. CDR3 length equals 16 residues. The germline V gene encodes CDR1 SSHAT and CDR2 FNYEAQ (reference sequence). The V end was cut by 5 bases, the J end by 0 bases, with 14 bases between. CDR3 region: CASSPPHAYSGNTIYF. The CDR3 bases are TGTGCCAGCAGCCCCCCACATGCATACTCTGGAAACACCATATATTTT.